The 4 T cell receptor beta chains presented below share a single source sample, sequenced in a study of response to subunit inactivated influenza vaccine. TCRdb reanalysed the RT-PCR reads using MiXCR and keeps one entry per CDR3 protein. Here the sample spans under 200,000 distinct CDR3 sequences, roughly 10% being singletons. The sequences come from non-naive T cells sorted from PBMCs, collected about 6 weeks after vaccination. All receptors come from a man aged 45 to 65 who received an inactivated influenza vaccine.

The chain uses TRBV5-5 and TRBJ2-2; D possibly matches TRBD1 or TRBD2 (5 bases each). Germline CDR1 SGHKS, CDR2 YYEKEE (reference sequence). The CDR3 has 15 residues. Trimming took 7 bases from V and 0 from J, leaving 13 bases between them. CDR3 nucleotides: TGTGCCAGCGGCCCTGGGGGTGCGAACACCGGGGAGCTGTTTTTT. Its translation: CASGPGGANTGELFF.

There are many counts of this clonotype. This sequence joins TRBV10-1 and TRBJ2-5, with D maybe TRBD1 (5 bases). V was trimmed by 6 bases and J by 1 base, leaving 9 bases between them. Germline V gives CDR1 WNHNN, CDR2 SYGVQD (reference sequence). CDR3 length equals 13 residues. The CDR3, as DNA: TGCGCCAGCAGCAGGGATCTCCAAGAGACCCAGTACTTC. Encoded protein: CASSRDLQETQYF.

This clonotype showed up just a few times. V usage is TRBV5-5 and J usage is TRBJ2-6; unclear D gene. Germline values: CDR1 SGHKS, CDR2 YYEKEE (reference sequence). The CDR3 totals 15 residues. Trimming cost V 3 bases and J 1 base, with 8 bases left between them. CDR3 nucleotide sequence: TGTGCCAGCAGCTCGGACGGGTCTGGGGCCAACGTCCTGACTTTC. This translates into CASSSDGSGANVLTF.

The table lists this clonotype with many counts. The chain is built from TRBV3-1 and TRBJ2-4; D is possibly TRBD1 (5 bases). Germline values: CDR1 LGHDT, CDR2 YNNKEL (reference sequence). V lost 1 base and J 8 bases, leaving 18 bases between the germline ends. The CDR3 has 16 residues. The CDR3 spells CASSQGIGQGLDIQYF. DNA of the CDR3: TGTGCCAGCAGCCAAGGGATAGGCCAGGGATTGGACATTCAGTACTTC. The complete variable domain, with remaining parts taken from reference TRBV3-1 and TRBJ2-4, reads DTAVSQTPKYLVTQMGNDKSIKCEQNLGHDTMYWYKQDSKKFLKIMFSYNNKELIINETVPNRFSPKSPDKAHLNLHINSLELGDSAVYFCASSQGIGQGLDIQYFGAGTRLSVL.